The 16 T cell receptor beta chains given below trace back to one sample, sequenced in a study of cytomegalovirus exposure and HLA in healthy donors. PCR employed 60 Vbeta and 13 Jbeta primers. The protocol was immunoSEQ multiplex PCR, while the TCRdb copy is restricted to in-frame clones and leaves out a portion. The table shows roughly 130,000 clones, with about three quarters occurring only once. The sample taken for sequencing was PBMCs. These receptors were collected from a man in his forties in good health and CMV-seropositive.

Here the CDR3 reads CASSVGGGRDTDTQYF. The CDR3 nucleotides read TGTGCCAGCAGCGTAGGGGGCGGGAGGGACACAGATACGCAGTATTTT. The J gene is TRBJ2-3, the V gene TRBV9, with 9 bases fitting TRBD2. Germline V gene data show CDR1 as SGDLS and CDR2 as YYNGEE. CDR3 length: 16 amino acids. V lost 0 bases and J lost 2; bases outside the gene matches: 4.

This clone was observed a single time. V usage is TRBV5-5 and J usage is TRBJ2-5, with 7 nucleotides matching TRBD2. CDR1 and CDR2 (germline): SGHKS, YYEKEE (reference sequence). This CDR3 comprises 17 residues. The V and J ends lost 4 bases and 5 bases, in that order; junction bases with no gene match: 17. In DNA, the CDR3 is TGTGCCAGCAGCGTGGGGCCGGCGGGAGTCGACAGTGAGACCCAGTACTTC. Translating it yields CASSVGPAGVDSETQYF.

The chain carries TRBV5-1 and TRBJ1-1; 8 nucleotides line up with TRBD1. Trimming removed 4 bases from V and 2 bases from J; junction bases left unmatched: 7. The CDR3 is made up of 15 amino acids. Germline CDR1 SGHRS, CDR2 YFSETQ. In DNA, the CDR3 is TGCGCCAGCAGCGGGGGGACAGGATTTAACACTGAAGCTTTCTTT. Protein product: CASSGGTGFNTEAFF.

This clone has just one count. The junction differs from germline at one of its ends, possibly a read error. The gene calls are TRBV5-4 and TRBJ1-1; D may be TRBD1 (5 bases). Germline V gene lookup returns CDR1 SGHNT and CDR2 YYREEE (reference sequence). This CDR3 has 14 amino acids. The DNA of the CDR3 is TGTGCCAGTAGCTTGGGGCCTGACGGGGAAAATGCTTTCTTT. Protein: CASSLGPDGENAFF.

V gene TRBV30 combines with J gene TRBJ2-3; 7 nucleotides line up with TRBD2. The J segment lost 5 bases and the V segment lost 8 bases, leaving 10 bases of the junction unmatched. Per the germline V gene, CDR1 is GTSNPN and CDR2 is SVGIG (reference sequence). The CDR3 extends over 13 amino acids. CDR3 protein: CARDYTSGDTQYF. The CDR3 DNA follows: TGTGCCAGGGACTATACCTCCGGAGATACGCAGTATTTT.

The DNA for the CDR3 is TGTGCCAGCAGTTTCACAGGGAGCAACTACGAGCAGTACTTC. Translated: CASSFTGSNYEQYF. The chain has TRBV28 and TRBJ2-5, with a weak D call TRBD1 (6 bases). The J call may be mistaken, given a closer DNA end match to TRBJ2-7. The CDR3 consists of 14 residues. Germline loops: CDR1 MDHEN, CDR2 SYDVKM.

The V and J genes are TRBV10-3 and TRBJ1-6; D may be TRBD1 (5 bases). V gave up 4 bases and J gave up 7 bases, with 17 bases separating them. The CDR3 sequence is 16 residues long. Germline V gene data show CDR1 as ENHRY and CDR2 as SYGVKD. The CDR3 nucleotides read TGTGCCATCAGTGTTGGTAGAGTCAGGGAAAATTCACCCCTCCACTTT. Its translation is CAISVGRVRENSPLHF.

V is TRBV27 and J is TRBJ2-1; 8 bases align to TRBD2. V dropped 7 bases and J dropped 12; count of bases not matched to a gene: 11. There are 13 residues in the CDR3. CDR1 is MNHEY, CDR2 SMNVEV, per germline (reference sequence). CDR3 nucleotide sequence: TGTGCCAGCAAAGGGCGGGGGGCCTCTCGGCAGTTCTTC. It translates to CASKGRGASRQFF.

The chain joins TRBV18 to TRBJ2-1, with TRBD2 matching 9 bases. Germline assignment: CDR1 KGHSH and CDR2 LQKENI. There are 16 residues in the CDR3. Trimming cost V 6 bases and J 0 bases; bases outside gene matches: 6. The CDR3 DNA reads TGTGCCAGCTCGCGGGCTAGCGGGGCCTCCTACAATGAGCAGTTCTTC. Translation gives CASSRASGASYNEQFF.

V gene TRBV11-3 combines with J gene TRBJ2-7; tentatively, D is TRBD2 (6 bases). The CDR3 contains 13 residues. The ends were cut back, 5 bases at V and 0 bases at J, with 8 bases in the middle. Germline CDR1 reads SGHNT; CDR2 reads YENEEA. As DNA, the CDR3 is TGTGCCAGCAGCCGGAGGGCCTCCTACGAGCAGTACTTC. Protein: CASSRRASYEQYF.

This chain joins TRBV9 and TRBJ2-7; tentative D call: TRBD1 (6 bases). CDR3 length equals 14 residues. V was shortened by 0 bases and J by 0 bases, with 7 bases between the two germline ends. Germline CDR1 and CDR2: SGDLS and YYNGEE. The CDR3 here is CASSVGTASYEQYF. CDR3 DNA sequence: TGTGCCAGCAGCGTAGGGACAGCCTCCTACGAGCAGTACTTC.

The rearrangement links TRBV27 to TRBJ1-1, with 7 bases fitting TRBD1. The V and J ends lost 6 bases and 5 bases, in that order; junction bases with no gene match: 12. The CDR3 has 15 residues. Germline CDR1 MNHEY, CDR2 SMNVEV (reference sequence). This chain's CDR3 is CASRRLATGRTEAFF. CDR3 sequence (DNA): TGTGCCAGCAGGAGGTTGGCGACAGGGAGGACTGAAGCTTTCTTT.

The chain uses TRBV2 and TRBJ2-2; D is undetermined. This CDR3 has 16 amino acids. Trimming cost V 4 bases and J 1 base, with 13 bases left between them. Germline values: CDR1 SNHLY, CDR2 FYNNEI. The CDR3 spells CASSAPTSLNTGELFF. CDR3 in DNA: TGTGCCAGCAGTGCCCCTACGAGTCTGAACACCGGGGAGCTGTTTTTT.

In this sample, this clone turned up once. CDR3 amino acids: CASRGTSTDTQYF. In DNA, the CDR3 is TGTGCCAGCAGAGGGACTAGCACAGATACGCAGTATTTT. V usage is TRBV28 and J usage is TRBJ2-3; the D gene is possibly TRBD2 (6 bases). There are 13 residues in the CDR3. Germline assignment: CDR1 MDHEN and CDR2 SYDVKM. V was trimmed by 6 bases and J by 0 bases, leaving 7 bases between them.

J is TRBJ1-1 and V is TRBV5-5, with D perhaps TRBD1 (5 bases). Germline assignment: CDR1 SGHKS and CDR2 YYEKEE (reference sequence). Between the trimmed V and J ends, which lost 0 bases and 4 bases, there was a span of 13 bases. The CDR3 has 15 amino acids. In DNA, the CDR3 is TGTGCCAGCAGCTTGGGTCAGGGTCTAGGCACTGAAGCTTTCTTT. Encoded protein: CASSLGQGLGTEAFF.

The gene calls are TRBV2 and TRBJ1-2; TRBD1 matches 12 bases. J was trimmed by 7 bases and V by 6 bases; bases with no gene match: 6. Looked up from germline, CDR1 is SNHLY and CDR2 is FYNNEI. The CDR3 consists of 14 residues. The CDR3 protein is CASSSGQGARGYTF. CDR3 DNA sequence: TGTGCCAGCAGCTCGGGACAGGGGGCGCGTGGCTACACCTTC. Full variable domain (rest looked up from reference TRBV2 and TRBJ1-2): EPEVTQTPSHQVTQMGQEVILRCVPISNHLYFYWYRQILGQKVEFLVSFYNNEISEKSEIFDDQFSVERPDGSNFTLKIRSTKLEDSAMYFCASSSGQGARGYTFGSGTRLTVV.